This T cell receptor (beta chain) originates from a study of blood T cell repertoires in COVID-19. Original processing methods: Estimated nucleated cell counts came from reference gene primer amplification. Assay used: immunoSEQ multiplex PCR; TCRdb lists only in-frame clones, some missing. For V, J and clone size, that table is used; D and trimming come from the DNA. The sample includes some 210,000 clones, about 88% of them seen just once. The V gene end was trimmed by 5 bases and the J gene end by 3 bases; junction bases not matched to a gene: 5. Germline CDR1 SNHLY, CDR2 FYNNEI. The CDR3 is 15 amino acids.

This clonotype originated in a woman in her forties with acute or convalescent COVID-19. Sample: peripheral blood. V is TRBV2 and J is TRBJ1-5, with 9 positions matching TRBD1. CDR3: CASSRQGGFNQPQHF. The CDR3 bases are TGTGCCAGCAGTAGACAGGGGGGCTTCAATCAGCCCCAGCATTTT.